The 22 T cell receptor beta chains in this list originate from one sample, sequenced in a study of T cell changes during pregnancy in multiple sclerosis. TCRdb's copy holds only in-frame clones and misses some; the assay was immunoSEQ multiplex PCR. The sample has 20,000 to 25,000 clones; around four fifths are singletons. The source material was CD8+ T cells from peripheral blood mononuclear cells, sampled in the first trimester of pregnancy. These receptors all come from a female donor in good health, enrolled as a control in a pregnancy study.

By its share, this clone is medium-sized. The genes are TRBV4-2 and TRBJ1-1; TRBD1 might be the D (5 bases). Per germline, CDR1 LGHNA and CDR2 YNFKEQ. The CDR3 is made up of 15 amino acids. Trimming removed 0 bases from V and 3 bases from J, with 11 bases in between. The CDR3 sequence is CASSQEAGGDTEAFF. CDR3 nucleotides: TGTGCCAGCAGCCAAGAGGCTGGGGGGGACACTGAAGCTTTCTTT.

The rearrangement links TRBV19 to TRBJ2-7; possibly TRBD1 for D (5 bases). This CDR3 has 13 amino acids. V was clipped by 5 bases and J by 2 bases, with 10 bases between them. In germline, CDR1 is LNHDA, CDR2 SQIVND (reference sequence). CDR3 DNA: TGTGCCAGTAGTGAGGACACACCCTACGAGCAGTACTTC. Amino acids: CASSEDTPYEQYF. The full variable domain, in which reference TRBV19 and TRBJ2-7 provide the parts outside the CDR3, is DGGITQSPKYLFRKEGQNVTLSCEQNLNHDAMYWYRQDPGQGLRLIYYSQIVNDFQKGDIAEGYSVSREKKESFPLTVTSAQKNPTAFYLCASSEDTPYEQYFGPGTRLTVT.

The J gene is TRBJ2-7, the V gene TRBV9; D possibly corresponds to TRBD1 (6 bases). The length of the CDR3 is 14 residues. The V and J ends lost 4 bases and 3 bases respectively, with 14 bases between them. In germline, CDR1 is SGDLS, CDR2 YYNGEE. CDR3 bases: TGTGCCAGCAGCCCGACGGACAGAAACTACGAGCAGTACTTC. Translating gives CASSPTDRNYEQYF.

The V and J genes are TRBV2 and TRBJ1-2; 8 bases map to TRBD1. The CDR3 spans 14 residues. V lost 2 bases and J lost 4; bases outside the gene matches: 3. In germline, CDR1 is SNHLY, CDR2 FYNNEI. The CDR3 coding sequence is TGTGCCAGCAGTGAACAGGGGGCCTTCTATGGCTACACCTTC. Protein sequence: CASSEQGAFYGYTF.

The gene calls are TRBV6-1 and TRBJ1-3; D gene unclear. This CDR3 spans 15 amino acids. V lost 1 base and J 0 bases, leaving 7 bases between the germline ends. Germline V gene sequence: CDR1 MNHNS, CDR2 SASEGT. CDR3 sequence (DNA): TGTGCCAGCAGTGAAGTTGCAGGCTCTGGAAACACCATATATTTT. Translation: CASSEVAGSGNTIYF.

The rearrangement links TRBV6-8 to TRBJ1-2, with 9 positions matching TRBD1. V was pared by 2 bases and J by 4 bases, with 17 bases of the junction left unmatched. The length of the CDR3 is 19 residues. Germline V lookup: CDR1 MNHGY, CDR2 SAAAGT. DNA of the CDR3: TGTGCCAGCAGTTACGGGTCTGGACAGGGGTCTTGCCCTTCCTATGGCTACACCTTC. Its translation is CASSYGSGQGSCPSYGYTF.

This clone was seen a single time. This rearrangement joins TRBV6-5 to TRBJ2-7; D may be TRBD2 (6 bases). CDR1 and CDR2 (germline): MNHEY, SVGAGI. The CDR3 loop spans 13 amino acids. The ends were cut back, 5 bases at V and 7 bases at J, with 15 bases in the middle. CDR3 region: CASSITSPGEQYF. CDR3 nucleotide sequence: TGTGCCAGCAGTATAACTAGCCCGGGAGAGCAGTACTTC.

V is TRBV4-3 and J is TRBJ2-4; D not certain. Germline CDR1 is LGHNA and CDR2 is YSLEER. CDR3 length equals 15 residues. The V end lost 0 bases, the J end lost 5 bases, and 11 bases lay between the germline ends. CDR3 in amino acids: CASSQDRGRQNIQYF. The CDR3 DNA sequence: TGCGCCAGCAGCCAAGATAGAGGCCGGCAAAACATTCAGTACTTC.

The V and J genes are TRBV4-2 and TRBJ2-7, with 7 nucleotides matching TRBD1. With V trimmed by 4 bases and J by 7 bases, 13 bases remained unmatched. Germline values: CDR1 LGHNA, CDR2 YNFKEQ. This CDR3 spans 15 amino acids. The CDR3 DNA follows: TGTGCCAGCAGCCCACCTACCGACAGGGTTCGGGAGCAGTACTTC. Amino acids: CASSPPTDRVREQYF.

This chain joins TRBV21-1 and TRBJ1-5. TRBV21-1 is a recognized pseudogene. The CDR3 covers 16 residues. Written as DNA, the CDR3 is TGTGCCAGCAGCAACAGGGCCCGGGAGGTAGGTCAGCCCCAGCATTTT. Residues: CASSNRAREVGQPQHF.

The chain combines TRBV11-2 with TRBJ2-7; no firm D call. Germline V lookup: CDR1 SGHAT, CDR2 FQNNGV. The CDR3 spans 11 residues. CDR3 in amino acids: CAVAESYEQYF. In DNA form, the CDR3 reads TGTGCGGTAGCAGAGTCCTACGAGCAGTACTTC.

The rearrangement uses TRBV19 and TRBJ2-5, with 8 bases lining up with TRBD1. The CDR3 consists of 11 residues. V shed 10 bases, J shed 5 bases, and the junction held 3 bases outside the gene matches. Germline V gene lookup returns CDR1 LNHDA and CDR2 SQIVND (reference sequence). The CDR3 DNA sequence: TGTGCCAAGACAGGGGACGAGACCCAGTACTTC. Translation: CAKTGDETQYF.

This chain links TRBV11-1 with TRBJ2-1; maybe TRBD1 (5 bases). In germline, CDR1 is SGHAT, CDR2 FQDESV (reference sequence). The V gene lost 3 bases and the J gene lost 2 bases, with 14 bases spanning the gap. This CDR3 has 16 amino acids. CDR3 nucleotide sequence: TGTGCCAGCAGCTTCCCGATCAAGGGGACCTACAATGAGCAGTTCTTC. Its protein product is CASSFPIKGTYNEQFF. The whole variable domain, remainder taken from reference TRBV11-1 and TRBJ2-1, is EAEVAQSPRYKITEKSQAVAFWCDPISGHATLYWYRQILGQGPELLVQFQDESVVDDSQLPKDRFSAERLKGVDSTLKIQPAELGDSAMYLCASSFPIKGTYNEQFFGPGTRLTVL.

The CDR3 DNA sequence: TGCGCCAGCAGCCAAGATGATCGGACAGGGGGCCACGAGCAGTACTTC. It yields the protein CASSQDDRTGGHEQYF. V is TRBV4-1 and J is TRBJ2-7, with 11 bases identical to TRBD1. This CDR3 is built from 16 residues. V was pared by 0 bases and J by 5 bases, with 6 bases of the junction left unmatched. The germline V gene has CDR1 MGHRA and CDR2 YSYEKL.

The chain has TRBV6-1 and TRBJ2-3; D uncertain. The CDR3 consists of 14 residues. CDR1 is MNHNS, CDR2 SASEGT, per germline. Between the trimmed V and J ends, which lost 6 bases and 4 bases, there was a span of 14 bases. In DNA, the CDR3 is TGTGCCAGCAGGGCGGCCCTGATCTCAGATACGCAGTATTTT. Protein product: CASRAALISDTQYF.

Concerning this clone: This same CDR3 is encoded by further DNA sequences in the sample. The chain couples TRBV6-5 to TRBJ2-1, with a possible D match to TRBD1 (5 bases). Trimming shortened V by 5 bases and J by 3 bases, and 8 bases separated the two germline ends. The CDR3 length is 13 residues. Germline-derived CDR1 and CDR2 are MNHEY and SVGAGI. Written as DNA, the CDR3 is TGTGCCAGCAGTCTAGGGGACTACAATGAGCAGTTCTTC. As protein: CASSLGDYNEQFF.

The rearrangement links TRBV9 to TRBJ1-3; D gene unclear. Trimming took 0 bases from V and 2 from J, leaving 9 bases between them. Germline CDR1 reads SGDLS; CDR2 reads YYNGEE. This CDR3 contains 15 residues. The CDR3 DNA follows: TGTGCCAGCAGCGTAGAGGTCCAGGCTGGAAACACCATATATTTT. Protein product: CASSVEVQAGNTIYF.

The CDR3 DNA sequence: TGTGCCAGCAGTCCAGGGGAGGGGAATGAAAAACTGTTTTTT. It encodes CASSPGEGNEKLFF. The chain links TRBV6-4 to TRBJ1-4; a possible D gene is TRBD1 (6 bases). CDR1 and CDR2 from the germline V gene are MRHNA and SNTAGT. CDR3 length: 14 residues. The V and J ends lost 5 bases and 5 bases respectively, with 12 bases between them.

This clone appeared once. The J gene is TRBJ2-7, the V gene TRBV21-1; TRBD1, the table's D call, lacks a check against the DNA. TRBV21-1 is recorded as a pseudogene. The CDR3 covers 17 residues. The CDR3 spells CASSKEGGTGARYEQYF. CDR3 coding DNA: TGTGCCAGCAGCAAAGAAGGCGGGACAGGGGCCCGCTACGAGCAGTACTTC.

The chain employs TRBV6-1 and TRBJ2-7; TRBD1 agrees at 7 bases. The CDR3 is 15 residues long. V was pared by 2 bases and J by 2 bases, with 6 bases of the junction left unmatched. CDR1 is MNHNS, CDR2 SASEGT, per germline. This CDR3 is CASSESEDRPYEQYF. The CDR3 DNA follows: TGTGCCAGCAGTGAATCGGAGGACAGGCCCTACGAGCAGTACTTC.

The rearrangement uses TRBV6-1 and TRBJ1-1; D is ambiguous. Germline values: CDR1 MNHNS, CDR2 SASEGT. The CDR3 covers 15 residues. V lost 7 bases, J lost 0 bases, and 15 bases lay in between. CDR3: CASTQEVFVNTEAFF. CDR3 DNA sequence: TGTGCCAGCACCCAGGAGGTCTTCGTGAACACTGAAGCTTTCTTT.

By sample fraction, this clone is medium-sized. The V gene is TRBV6-1, the J gene TRBJ2-1; 7 bases fit TRBD2. Germline loops: CDR1 MNHNS, CDR2 SASEGT. The CDR3 extends over 14 amino acids. V lost 0 bases to trimming and J lost 4 bases; unmatched junction nucleotides: 0. The CDR3 spells CASSEAGGYNEQFF. CDR3 nucleotide sequence: TGTGCCAGCAGTGAAGCGGGAGGGTACAATGAGCAGTTCTTC.